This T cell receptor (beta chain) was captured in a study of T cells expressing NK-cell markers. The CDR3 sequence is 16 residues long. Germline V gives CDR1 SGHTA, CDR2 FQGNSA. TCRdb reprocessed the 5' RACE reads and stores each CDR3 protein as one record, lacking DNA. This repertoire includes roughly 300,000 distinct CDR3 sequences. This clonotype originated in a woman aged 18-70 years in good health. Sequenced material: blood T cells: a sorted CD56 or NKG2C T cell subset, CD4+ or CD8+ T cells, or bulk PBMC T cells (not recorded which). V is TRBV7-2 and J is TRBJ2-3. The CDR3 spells CASSFVGPPSTDTQYF.